The 22 T cell receptor beta chains listed next were all sequenced from one sample in a study of blood T cell repertoires in COVID-19. Assay used: immunoSEQ multiplex PCR; TCRdb lists only in-frame clones, some missing. This table holds under 150,000 clones, 70% to 90% found once. The sequencing sample was made of PBMCs or T cells enriched from blood (not recorded which). These receptors all come from a woman aged 40 to 49 who had recovered from COVID-19.

This chain links TRBV2 with TRBJ1-2, with 10 positions matching TRBD1. J was trimmed by 6 bases and V by 6 bases; bases with no gene match: 7. The CDR3 totals 14 residues. CDR1 is SNHLY and CDR2 is FYNNEI in the germline V gene. CDR3 in DNA: TGTGCCAGCAGCGCCGGGACAGGGGTTAATGGCTACACCTTC. Amino acid sequence: CASSAGTGVNGYTF.

The chain is built from TRBV18 and TRBJ2-5; 8 bases are shared with TRBD2. Trimming took 2 bases from V and 5 from J; bases not matched to a gene: 7. This CDR3 is built from 15 residues. The germline gives CDR1 KGHSH, CDR2 LQKENI. The CDR3 coding sequence is TGTGCCAGCTCACCAACGGGGGGGACTTCGGAGACCCAGTACTTC. Its translation is CASSPTGGTSETQYF. Drawing the rest from reference TRBV18 and TRBJ2-5, the complete variable domain is NAGVMQNPRHLVRRRGQEARLRCSPMKGHSHVYWYRQLPEEGLKFMVYLQKENIIDESGMPKERFSAEFPKEGPSILRIQQVVRGDSAAYFCASSPTGGTSETQYFGPGTRLLVL.

The gene calls are TRBV5-4 and TRBJ2-3; 7 bases map to TRBD2. The CDR3 covers 16 residues. V trimming: 4 bases; J trimming: 3 bases; junction bases outside the gene matches: 11. The germline gives CDR1 SGHNT, CDR2 YYREEE (reference sequence). CDR3 sequence (DNA): TGTGCCAGCAGCCTGGAGACTAGCCTACTAACAGATACGCAGTATTTT. Amino acid sequence: CASSLETSLLTDTQYF.

CDR3 protein: CASSLGTGAGYTF. For the CDR3, the DNA is TGTGCCAGCAGCTTGGGGACAGGGGCTGGCTACACCTTC. V gene TRBV7-9 combines with J gene TRBJ1-2; 10 nucleotides match TRBD1. Trimming removed 3 bases from V and 7 bases from J; junction bases left unmatched: 2. CDR1 and CDR2 (germline): SEHNR, FQNEAQ (reference sequence). The CDR3 is 13 amino acids.

V gene TRBV5-5 combines with J gene TRBJ1-1; unclear D gene. Germline assignment: CDR1 SGHKS and CDR2 YYEKEE (reference sequence). The CDR3 runs 12 residues. V was pared by 4 bases and J by 13 bases, with 17 bases between. The CDR3 is CASSAWGELGFF. The CDR3 DNA reads TGTGCCAGCAGCGCGTGGGGAGAGTTGGGTTTCTTT.

The chain couples TRBV12-2 to TRBJ2-7; the table's D call TRBD1 went unverified against the DNA. TRBV12-2 is recorded as a pseudogene. This CDR3 has 15 residues. Here the CDR3 DNA reads TGTGCAAGTCGCTTAGGAACAGAAGTCTCCTACGAGCAGTACTTC. Protein product: CASRLGTEVSYEQYF.

In this sample, this clone turned up once. The V call is TRBV5-1, the J call TRBJ2-5; 9 bases match TRBD1. V gave up 2 bases and J gave up 6 bases; unmatched junction bases: 11. Looked up from germline, CDR1 is SGHRS and CDR2 is YFSETQ. This CDR3 comprises 16 residues. CDR3 bases: TGCGCCAGCAGCTTCCTTCAACAGGGGGCGTGGAAGACCCAGTACTTC. Translated, it gives CASSFLQQGAWKTQYF. Filled out from reference TRBV5-1 and TRBJ2-5, the complete variable domain reads KAGVTQTPRYLIKTRGQQVTLSCSPISGHRSVSWYQQTPGQGLQFLFEYFSETQRNKGNFPGRFSGRQFSNSRSEMNVSTLELGDSALYLCASSFLQQGAWKTQYFGPGTRLLVL.

The chain combines TRBV11-3 with TRBJ2-1; 7 nucleotides match TRBD1. CDR3 length: 15 amino acids. V was clipped by 1 base and J by 9 bases; unmatched bases: 9. Germline V gene lookup returns CDR1 SGHNT and CDR2 YENEEA. The CDR3 region has the DNA TGTGCCAGCAGCTTAGGAACGCAAGGGGGCAGTGAGCAGTTCTTC. Its translation: CASSLGTQGGSEQFF.

The rearrangement links TRBV7-8 to TRBJ2-7; the D is unclear. V lost 5 bases and J lost 3, with 14 bases in between. The CDR3 is 14 residues long. Germline V lookup: CDR1 SGHVS, CDR2 FQNEAQ. The chain's CDR3 is CASSLTPLVYEQYF. CDR3 sequence (DNA): TGTGCCAGCAGCCTCACTCCCCTGGTCTACGAGCAGTACTTC.

Remarks on this clone: This specimen includes other DNA sequences encoding the same CDR3. The chain is built from TRBV7-8 and TRBJ1-3; possible D gene TRBD1, 5 bases. CDR1 is SGHVS, CDR2 FQNEAQ, per germline. V lost 1 base and J lost 4, with 5 bases in between. The CDR3 is 13 residues long. CDR3 coding DNA: TGTGCCAGCAGCTTAGACAGGGGAAACACCATATATTTT. Its protein product is CASSLDRGNTIYF.

This rearrangement joins TRBV7-8 to TRBJ2-5, with 7 positions matching TRBD2. In germline, CDR1 is SGHVS, CDR2 FQNEAQ. The CDR3 has 14 residues. The junction had 3 bases not matched to a gene; V was cut back by 5 bases and J by 0 bases. CDR3 coding DNA: TGTGCCAGCAGCCCCGGGACTAACCAAGAGACCCAGTACTTC. Protein sequence: CASSPGTNQETQYF.

This clone has a handful of counts. The chain carries TRBV4-1 and TRBJ1-1; D possibly corresponds to TRBD1 (6 bases). This CDR3 is 14 amino acids long. Trimming removed 1 base at V and 7 bases at J, with 13 bases between. CDR1 and CDR2 (germline): MGHRA, YSYEKL. The CDR3 loop reads CASSQGPGQFEAFF. DNA for the CDR3: TGCGCCAGCAGCCAAGGGCCGGGACAATTTGAAGCTTTCTTT.

The rearrangement links TRBV7-9 to TRBJ1-6; the match to TRBD1 covers 7 bases. CDR1 and CDR2 (germline): SEHNR, FQNEAQ (reference sequence). The CDR3 loop spans 17 amino acids. The J segment lost 5 bases and the V segment lost 2 bases, leaving 9 bases of the junction unmatched. Here the CDR3 reads CASSLRPPTGNNSPLHF. CDR3 bases: TGTGCCAGCAGCTTACGCCCACCGACAGGGAATAATTCACCCCTCCACTTT.

The V and J genes are TRBV9 and TRBJ2-2, with 9 bases fitting TRBD2. CDR3 size: 18 residues. The V gene's germline CDR1 is SGDLS and CDR2 YYNGEE. The ends lost 2 bases at V and 0 bases at J; junction bases unmatched: 8. CDR3 coding DNA: TGTGCCAGCAGCGTGGGAGCGGGAGGAGGACCGAACACCGGGGAGCTGTTTTTT. Its translation is CASSVGAGGGPNTGELFF.

Ten or more counts support this clone. V and J are TRBV19 and TRBJ2-3; no definite D call. V dropped 1 base and J dropped 2 bases, with 10 bases sitting between them. The V gene's germline CDR1 is LNHDA and CDR2 SQIVND (reference sequence). CDR3 length equals 15 residues. DNA for the CDR3: TGTGCCAGTAGTATAGGCGGCCCACACACAGATACGCAGTATTTT. Amino acid sequence: CASSIGGPHTDTQYF.

The rearrangement links TRBV28 to TRBJ1-1, with a tentative D call TRBD1 (5 bases). The V and J ends lost 6 bases and 1 base respectively, with 12 bases between them. Germline lookup yields CDR1 MDHEN and CDR2 SYDVKM. The CDR3 runs 14 residues. The CDR3 reads CASRRGRWNTEAFF. In nucleotides, the CDR3 is TGTGCCAGCAGGCGGGGACGGTGGAACACTGAAGCTTTCTTT. Full variable domain (rest looked up from reference TRBV28 and TRBJ1-1): DVKVTQSSRYLVKRTGEKVFLECVQDMDHENMFWYRQDPGLGLRLIYFSYDVKMKEKGDIPEGYSVSREKKERFSLILESASTNQTSMYLCASRRGRWNTEAFFGQGTRLTVV.

The chain links TRBV9 to TRBJ2-5; D is perhaps TRBD2 (5 bases). The germline CDR1 and CDR2 sequences are SGDLS and YYNGEE. CDR3 length: 15 residues. V was shortened by 0 bases and J by 0 bases, with 9 bases between the two germline ends. This CDR3 is CASSVVGLNQETQYF. The CDR3, as DNA: TGTGCCAGCAGCGTAGTCGGACTCAACCAAGAGACCCAGTACTTC.

V is TRBV30 and J is TRBJ1-5, with 8 bases lining up with TRBD1. J was trimmed by 3 bases and V by 1 base; bases with no gene match: 5. CDR3 length: 15 amino acids. Germline values: CDR1 GTSNPN, CDR2 SVGIG (reference sequence). The CDR3 reads CAWSAGQASNQPQHF. The DNA for the CDR3 is TGTGCCTGGAGTGCGGGACAGGCCTCCAATCAGCCCCAGCATTTT.

The CDR3 DNA sequence: TGTGCCAGCAGCGTAGTCTCGGGGAGCTCCTACAATGAGCAGTTCTTC. It translates to CASSVVSGSSYNEQFF. The V call is TRBV9, the J call TRBJ2-1; D may be TRBD2 (5 bases). Trimming removed 0 bases at V and 0 bases at J, with 10 bases between. The germline gives CDR1 SGDLS, CDR2 YYNGEE. The CDR3 contains 16 residues.

The V gene is TRBV10-1, the J gene TRBJ1-2; maybe TRBD1 (6 bases). The ends were cut back, 0 bases at V and 0 bases at J, with 11 bases in the middle. Germline V gives CDR1 WNHNN, CDR2 SYGVQD (reference sequence). CDR3 length: 16 residues. The CDR3 here is CASSESGAPANYGYTF. Here the CDR3 DNA reads TGCGCCAGCAGTGAGTCGGGGGCCCCCGCTAACTATGGCTACACCTTC.

This rearrangement joins TRBV7-3 to TRBJ1-2; D perhaps matches TRBD1 (5 bases). Trimming left V 0 bases short and J 3 bases short, with 17 bases between. Germline values: CDR1 SGHTA, CDR2 FQGTGA. This CDR3 comprises 17 residues. In DNA form, the CDR3 reads TGTGCCAGCAGCTTAACCATTCAGGGTCTCGGTTACTATGGCTACACCTTC. It encodes CASSLTIQGLGYYGYTF.

The chain is built from TRBV9 and TRBJ2-1; TRBD2 might be the D (6 bases). This CDR3 contains 15 residues. Trimming removed 0 bases from V and 8 bases from J, with 15 bases in between. CDR1 and CDR2 (germline): SGDLS, YYNGEE. The CDR3 protein is CASSVDGGIIYEQFF. Written as DNA, the CDR3 is TGTGCCAGCAGCGTAGACGGCGGGATAATCTATGAGCAGTTCTTC.